This entry concerns a single TCR beta chain. Its target is not known. This sample is drawn from a study of shared clonotypes between healthy human individuals. Study observations and caveats: Clonotypes that were shared across a handful of donors made up around 5% of naive CD4 clonotypes. Naive subsets generally exceeded memory subsets in estimated richness.

This was a deep-level run. The material for each subset, its genomic DNA, was split evenly across several immunoSEQ plates. Only in-frame clones appear in the TCRdb table, and some are missing; sequencing was by immunoSEQ multiplex PCR. The repertoire holds approximately 2,300,000 clones, approximately 90% seen once, with about 0.36% in the top ten. This receptor was identified in a man aged 18 to 30 in good health. Some clones in this sample may be carry-over from other donors' samples. Source material: naive CD4+ T cells from PBMCs. Subset reported: CD45RA+ positively selected.

This CDR3 is CASSPEGYLNYGYTF. Here the CDR3 DNA reads TGTGCCAGCAGCCCAGAGGGGTACCTTAACTATGGCTACACCTTC. The chain has TRBV9 and TRBJ1-2, with D possibly TRBD1 on 5 matching bases. CDR3 length: 15 amino acids. Trimming pared 4 bases from V and 1 base from J, leaving 14 bases between. In germline, CDR1 is SGDLS, CDR2 YYNGEE.